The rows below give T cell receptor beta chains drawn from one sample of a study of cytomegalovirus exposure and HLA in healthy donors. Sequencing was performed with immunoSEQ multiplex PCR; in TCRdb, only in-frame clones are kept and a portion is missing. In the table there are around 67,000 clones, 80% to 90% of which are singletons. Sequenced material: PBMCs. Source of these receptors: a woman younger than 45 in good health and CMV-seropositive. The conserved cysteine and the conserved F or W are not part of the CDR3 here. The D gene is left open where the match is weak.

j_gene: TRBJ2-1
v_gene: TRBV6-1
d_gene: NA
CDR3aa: ASSEDSSYNEQF

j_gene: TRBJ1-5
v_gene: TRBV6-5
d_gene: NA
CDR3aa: ASSWGSHQPQH

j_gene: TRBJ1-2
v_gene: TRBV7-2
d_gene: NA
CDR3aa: ASSVGGPYGYT

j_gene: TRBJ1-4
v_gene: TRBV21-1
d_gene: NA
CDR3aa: ASSKERFGQLIGEKLF

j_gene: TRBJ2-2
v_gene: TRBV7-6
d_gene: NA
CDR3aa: ASSLNEEAGELF

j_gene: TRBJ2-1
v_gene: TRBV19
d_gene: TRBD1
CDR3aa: ATEDIQGGRNEQF

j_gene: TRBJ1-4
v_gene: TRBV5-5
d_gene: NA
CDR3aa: ASSLDPGQGEKLF

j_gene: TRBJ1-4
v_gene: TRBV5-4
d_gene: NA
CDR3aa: ASSLDRNEKLF

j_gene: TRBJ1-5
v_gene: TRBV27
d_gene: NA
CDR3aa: ASSLSREGQPQH

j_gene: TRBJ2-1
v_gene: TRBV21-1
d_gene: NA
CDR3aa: ASSKDTGGGWTSDNEQF

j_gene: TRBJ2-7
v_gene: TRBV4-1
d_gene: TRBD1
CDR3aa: ASSQETGGYEQY

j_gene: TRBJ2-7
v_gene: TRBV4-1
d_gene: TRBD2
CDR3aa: ASSQPGLANSYEQY

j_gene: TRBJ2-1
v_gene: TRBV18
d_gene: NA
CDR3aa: ASSPPSARSGEQF

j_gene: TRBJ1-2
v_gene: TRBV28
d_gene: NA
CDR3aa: ASTIDKGGIGYT

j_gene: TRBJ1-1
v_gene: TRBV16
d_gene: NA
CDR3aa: ASSLVLDGMNTEAF

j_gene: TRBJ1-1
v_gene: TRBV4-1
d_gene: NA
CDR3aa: ASSSRQENTEAF

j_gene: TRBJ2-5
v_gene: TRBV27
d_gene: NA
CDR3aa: ASSLQGHQETQY